A single sample is the source of the 7 T cell receptor beta chains below, sequenced in a study of CD8+ T cells in alopecia areata. Treatment meaning: oral pan-JAK inhibitor, 5-10 mg twice daily. Extraction of RNA preceded its reverse transcription into cDNA, which served as the sequencing template. The data were produced by immunoSEQ multiplex PCR, yet TCRdb's version contains in-frame clones alone and is incomplete. The sample has around 300,000 clones, 45% to 70% seen once. The sample in question was CD4+ T cells sorted from blood, obtained between weeks 51 and 54, from a patient treated with tofacitinib. The receptors derive from a human donor with alopecia areata.

This clone was recorded a few times. This chain connects TRBV7-2 to TRBJ1-5; D not certain. Germline V CDR1 and CDR2: SGHTA, FQGNSA. CDR3 size: 13 residues. V lost 5 bases and J lost 5, with 10 bases in between. The CDR3, as DNA: TGTGCCAGCAGCACATCGAGGGATCAGCCCCAGCATTTT. Translation: CASSTSRDQPQHF.

To note about this clone: A much more abundant neighbour one base away suggests this may be a read error. Other DNA sequences in the sample encode the same CDR3. The chain joins TRBV7-9 to TRBJ1-5; no clear D gene. V lost 5 bases, J lost 0 bases, and 2 bases lay in between. The CDR3 sequence is 12 residues long. The V gene's germline CDR1 is SEHNR and CDR2 FQNEAQ (reference sequence). The CDR3 region is CASSLSNQPQHF. In nucleotides, the CDR3 is TGTGCCAGCAGCCTTAGCAATCAGCCCCAGCATTTT.

The chain is built from TRBV2 and TRBJ2-1; D is unresolved. The CDR3 contains 13 residues. Germline V gives CDR1 SNHLY, CDR2 FYNNEI. Trimming removed 2 bases from V and 2 bases from J, with 4 bases in between. The CDR3 region is CASSEYPYNEQFF. CDR3 in DNA: TGTGCCAGCAGTGAATATCCCTACAATGAGCAGTTCTTC.

The chain links TRBV6-1 to TRBJ2-3; no clear D gene. Per germline, CDR1 MNHNS and CDR2 SASEGT. This CDR3 comprises 14 residues. V lost 3 bases to trimming and J lost 0 bases, with 7 bases between them. CDR3 sequence: CASSETHSTDTQYF. Here the CDR3 DNA reads TGTGCCAGCAGTGAGACACATAGCACAGATACGCAGTATTTT.

This chain links TRBV4-3 with TRBJ2-5; 10 nucleotides match TRBD1. The CDR3 length is 15 residues. CDR1 LGHNA and CDR2 YSLEER come from the germline V gene. V was pared by 0 bases and J by 3 bases, with 1 base of the junction left unmatched. The CDR3 region is CASSQEGTGEETQYF. CDR3 bases: TGCGCCAGCAGCCAAGAAGGGACAGGGGAAGAGACCCAGTACTTC.

This clone was seen only once. In the same sample, other DNA sequences code for this CDR3. V is TRBV30 and J is TRBJ1-5; TRBD1 might be the D (5 bases). The V gene lost 1 base and the J gene lost 3 bases, with 7 bases spanning the gap. The germline gives CDR1 GTSNPN, CDR2 SVGIG (reference sequence). The CDR3 has 13 residues. DNA of the CDR3: TGTGCCTGGAGTGCAGGGTCCAATCAGCCCCAGCATTTT. As protein: CAWSAGSNQPQHF.

This clone was counted between two and nine times. The chain is built from TRBV6-5 and TRBJ1-5, with D perhaps matching TRBD1 (5 bases). V was clipped by 6 bases and J by 8 bases, with 17 bases between them. From germline, CDR1 is MNHEY and CDR2 SVGAGI. CDR3 length: 14 amino acids. CDR3 residues: CASRVQDEREPQHF. The CDR3 region has the DNA TGTGCCAGCAGGGTACAGGACGAGAGGGAGCCCCAGCATTTT.